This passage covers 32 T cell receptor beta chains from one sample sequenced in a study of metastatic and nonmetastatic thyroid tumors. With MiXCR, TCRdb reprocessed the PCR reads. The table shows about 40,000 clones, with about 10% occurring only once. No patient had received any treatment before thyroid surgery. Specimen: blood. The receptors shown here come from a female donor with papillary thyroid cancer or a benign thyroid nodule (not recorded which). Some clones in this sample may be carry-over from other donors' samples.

The DNA of the CDR3 is TGTGCCAGCAGTGAATTATTGGGGAGTGCTTGGCCCCAGCATTTT. Its translation is CASSELLGSAWPQHF. The chain links TRBV2 to TRBJ1-5; D not resolved. The ends were cut back, 2 bases at V and 9 bases at J, with 17 bases in the middle. Germline CDR1 and CDR2: SNHLY and FYNNEI. The CDR3 covers 15 residues.

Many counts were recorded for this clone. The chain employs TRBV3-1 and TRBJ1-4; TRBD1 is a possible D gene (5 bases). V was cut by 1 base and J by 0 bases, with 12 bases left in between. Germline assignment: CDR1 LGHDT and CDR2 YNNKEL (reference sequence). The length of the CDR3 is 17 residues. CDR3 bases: TGTGCCAGCAGCCAAGGGGCAGGGTTTACAACTAATGAAAAACTGTTTTTT. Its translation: CASSQGAGFTTNEKLFF.

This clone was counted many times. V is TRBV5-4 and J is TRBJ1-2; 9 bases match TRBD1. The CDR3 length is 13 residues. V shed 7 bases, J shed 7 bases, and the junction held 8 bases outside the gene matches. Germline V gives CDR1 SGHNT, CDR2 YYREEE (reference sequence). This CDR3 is CASGDRGGGGYTF. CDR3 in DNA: TGTGCCAGCGGAGACAGGGGGGGCGGTGGCTACACCTTC.

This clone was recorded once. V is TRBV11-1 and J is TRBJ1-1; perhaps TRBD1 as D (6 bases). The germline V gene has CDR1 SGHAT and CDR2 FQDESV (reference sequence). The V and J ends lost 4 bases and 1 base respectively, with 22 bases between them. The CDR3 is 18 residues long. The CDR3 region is CASSSRWGRLDPNTEAFF. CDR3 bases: TGTGCCAGCAGCTCCCGTTGGGGGCGTCTAGATCCGAACACTGAAGCTTTCTTT.

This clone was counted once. The CDR3 nucleotides read TGCGCCAGCAGCCAAGAAGTAGGACCGGATGACGGCTACACCTTC. Translating it yields CASSQEVGPDDGYTF. The chain is built from TRBV4-1 and TRBJ1-2, with D hard to call. CDR1 is MGHRA and CDR2 is YSYEKL in the germline V gene. The CDR3 extends over 15 amino acids. With 0 bases removed from V and 8 bases from J, the gap between germline ends came to 16 bases.

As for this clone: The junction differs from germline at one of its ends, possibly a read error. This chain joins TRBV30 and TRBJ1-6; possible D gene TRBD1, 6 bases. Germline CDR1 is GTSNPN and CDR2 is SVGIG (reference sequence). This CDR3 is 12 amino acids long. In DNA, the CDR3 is TGTGCCTCGAGTTCAGGGGATTCACCCCTCCACTTT. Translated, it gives CASSSGDSPLHF. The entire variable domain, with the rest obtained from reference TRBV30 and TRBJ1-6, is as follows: SQTIHQWPATLVQPVGSPLSLECTVEGTSNPNLYWYRQAAGRGLQLLFYSVGIGQISSEVPQNLSASRPQDRQFILSSKKLLLSDSGFYLCASSSGDSPLHFGNGTRLTVT.

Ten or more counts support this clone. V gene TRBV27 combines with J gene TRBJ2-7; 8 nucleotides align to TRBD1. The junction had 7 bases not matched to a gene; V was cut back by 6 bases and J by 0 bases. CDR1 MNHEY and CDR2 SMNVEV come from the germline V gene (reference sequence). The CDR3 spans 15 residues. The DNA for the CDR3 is TGTGCCAGCAGCCGACAGGGGATGACCTCCTACGAGCAGTACTTC. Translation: CASSRQGMTSYEQYF.

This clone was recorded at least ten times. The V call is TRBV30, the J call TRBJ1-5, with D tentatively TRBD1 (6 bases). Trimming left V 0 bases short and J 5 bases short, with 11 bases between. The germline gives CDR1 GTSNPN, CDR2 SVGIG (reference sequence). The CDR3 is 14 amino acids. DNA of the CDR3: TGTGCCTGGAGTGTAACAGGGCCCTATCAGCCCCAGCATTTT. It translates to CAWSVTGPYQPQHF.

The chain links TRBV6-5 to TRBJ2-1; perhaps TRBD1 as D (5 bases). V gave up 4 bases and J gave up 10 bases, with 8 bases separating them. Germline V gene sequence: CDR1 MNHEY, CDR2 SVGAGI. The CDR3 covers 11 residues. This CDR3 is CASSWRTEQFF. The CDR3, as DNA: TGTGCCAGCAGTTGGCGGACAGAGCAGTTCTTC.

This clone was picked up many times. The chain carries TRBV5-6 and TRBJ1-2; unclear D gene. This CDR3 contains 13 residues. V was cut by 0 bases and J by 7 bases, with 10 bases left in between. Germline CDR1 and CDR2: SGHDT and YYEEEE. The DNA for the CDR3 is TGTGCCAGCAGCTTGGATGCTGAGAGTGGCTACACCTTC. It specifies CASSLDAESGYTF.

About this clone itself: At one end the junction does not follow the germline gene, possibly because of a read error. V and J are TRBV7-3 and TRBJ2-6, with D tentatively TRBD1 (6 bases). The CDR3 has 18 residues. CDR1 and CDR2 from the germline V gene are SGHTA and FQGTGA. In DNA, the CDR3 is TGTGCCAGCAGCTTAAAGTCAGGGGCCCGCTCTCGGGCCAACGTCCTGACTTTC. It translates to CASSLKSGARSRANVLTF.

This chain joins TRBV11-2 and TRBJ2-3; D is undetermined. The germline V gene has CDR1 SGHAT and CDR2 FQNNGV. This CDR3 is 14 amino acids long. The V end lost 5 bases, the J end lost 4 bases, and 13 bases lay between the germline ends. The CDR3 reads CASSLSKWADTQYF. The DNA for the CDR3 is TGTGCCAGCAGCCTGTCGAAGTGGGCAGATACGCAGTATTTT.

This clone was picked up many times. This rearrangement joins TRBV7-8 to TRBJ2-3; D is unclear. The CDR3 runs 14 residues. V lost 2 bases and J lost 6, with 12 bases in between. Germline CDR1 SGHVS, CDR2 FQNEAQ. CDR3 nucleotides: TGTGCCAGCAGCTTAAGTACCGTGAGGGATACGCAGTATTTT. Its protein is CASSLSTVRDTQYF.

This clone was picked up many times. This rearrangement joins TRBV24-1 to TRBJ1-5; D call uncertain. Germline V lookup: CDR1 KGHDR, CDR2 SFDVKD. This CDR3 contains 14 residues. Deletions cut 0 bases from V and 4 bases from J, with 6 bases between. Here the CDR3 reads CATSDLGENQPQHF. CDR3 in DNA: TGTGCCACCAGTGATTTGGGGGAAAATCAGCCCCAGCATTTT.

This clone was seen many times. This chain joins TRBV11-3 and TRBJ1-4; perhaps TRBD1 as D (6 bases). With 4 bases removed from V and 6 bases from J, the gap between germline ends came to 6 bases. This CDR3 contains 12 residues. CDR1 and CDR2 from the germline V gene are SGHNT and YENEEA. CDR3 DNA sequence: TGTGCCAGCAGCTCAGGGGATGAAAAACTGTTTTTT. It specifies CASSSGDEKLFF.

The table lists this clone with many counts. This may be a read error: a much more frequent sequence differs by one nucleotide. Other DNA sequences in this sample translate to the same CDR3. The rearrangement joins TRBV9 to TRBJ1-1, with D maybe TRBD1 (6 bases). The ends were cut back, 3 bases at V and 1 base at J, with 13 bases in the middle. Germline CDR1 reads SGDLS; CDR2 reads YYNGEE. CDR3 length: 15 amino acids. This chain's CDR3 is CASSEGGQQNTEAFF. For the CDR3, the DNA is TGTGCCAGCAGCGAGGGGGGGCAACAGAACACTGAAGCTTTCTTT. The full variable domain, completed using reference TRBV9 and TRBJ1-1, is DSGVTQTPKHLITATGQRVTLRCSPRSGDLSVYWYQQSLDQGLQFLIQYYNGEERAKGNILERFSAQQFPDLHSELNLSSLELGDSALYFCASSEGGQQNTEAFFGQGTRLTVV.

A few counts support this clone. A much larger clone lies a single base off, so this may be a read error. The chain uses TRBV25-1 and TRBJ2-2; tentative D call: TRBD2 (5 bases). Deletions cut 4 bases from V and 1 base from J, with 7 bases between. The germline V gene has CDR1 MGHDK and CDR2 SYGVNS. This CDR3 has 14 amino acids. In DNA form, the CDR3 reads TGTGCCAGCAGTGGAGGGATGAACACCGGGGAGCTGTTTTTT. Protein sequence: CASSGGMNTGELFF. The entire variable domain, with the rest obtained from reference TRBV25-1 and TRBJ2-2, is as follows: EADIYQTPRYLVIGTGKKITLECSQTMGHDKMYWYQQDPGMELHLIHYSYGVNSTEKGDLSSESTVSRIRTEHFPLTLESARPSHTSQYLCASSGGMNTGELFFGEGSRLTVL.

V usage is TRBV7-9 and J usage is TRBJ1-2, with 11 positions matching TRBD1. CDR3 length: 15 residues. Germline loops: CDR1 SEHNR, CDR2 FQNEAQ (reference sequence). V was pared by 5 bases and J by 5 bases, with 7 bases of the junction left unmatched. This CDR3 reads CASSRPDRGHYGYTF. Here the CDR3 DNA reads TGTGCCAGCAGCCGCCCGGACAGGGGGCATTATGGCTACACCTTC.

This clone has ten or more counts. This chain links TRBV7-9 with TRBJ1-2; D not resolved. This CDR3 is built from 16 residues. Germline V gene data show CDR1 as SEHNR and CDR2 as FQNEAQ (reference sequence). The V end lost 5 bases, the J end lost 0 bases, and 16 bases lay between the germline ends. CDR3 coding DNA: TGTGCCAGCAGCGCCTGGCGCGGTGAAGCTAACTATGGCTACACCTTC. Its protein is CASSAWRGEANYGYTF.

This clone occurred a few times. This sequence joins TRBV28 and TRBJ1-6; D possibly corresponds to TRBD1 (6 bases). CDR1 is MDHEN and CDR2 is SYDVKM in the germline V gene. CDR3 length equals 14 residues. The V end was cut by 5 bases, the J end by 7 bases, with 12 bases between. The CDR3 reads CASSLDRSNSPLHF. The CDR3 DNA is TGTGCCAGCAGTCTAGACAGGTCCAATTCACCCCTCCACTTT.

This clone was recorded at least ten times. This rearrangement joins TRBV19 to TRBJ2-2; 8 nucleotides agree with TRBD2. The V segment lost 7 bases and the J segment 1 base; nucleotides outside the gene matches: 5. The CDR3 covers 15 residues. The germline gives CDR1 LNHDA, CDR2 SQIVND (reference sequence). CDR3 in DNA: TGTGCCAGTAAGGTTGCGGGAGGGAACACCGGGGAGCTGTTTTTT. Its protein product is CASKVAGGNTGELFF.

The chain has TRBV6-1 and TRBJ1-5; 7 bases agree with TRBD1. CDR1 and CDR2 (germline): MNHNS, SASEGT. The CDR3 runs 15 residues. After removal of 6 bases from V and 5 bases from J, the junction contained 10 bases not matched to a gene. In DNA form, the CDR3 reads TGTGCCAGCAGACTCCACAGGGGCGGCGATCAGCCCCAGCATTTT. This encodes CASRLHRGGDQPQHF.

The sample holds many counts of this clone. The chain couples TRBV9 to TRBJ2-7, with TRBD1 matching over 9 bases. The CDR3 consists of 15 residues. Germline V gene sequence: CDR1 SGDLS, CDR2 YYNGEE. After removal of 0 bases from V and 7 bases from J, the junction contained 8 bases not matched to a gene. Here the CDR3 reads CASSVGRQGGEEQYF. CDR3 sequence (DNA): TGTGCCAGCAGCGTAGGGAGACAGGGGGGAGAAGAGCAGTACTTC.

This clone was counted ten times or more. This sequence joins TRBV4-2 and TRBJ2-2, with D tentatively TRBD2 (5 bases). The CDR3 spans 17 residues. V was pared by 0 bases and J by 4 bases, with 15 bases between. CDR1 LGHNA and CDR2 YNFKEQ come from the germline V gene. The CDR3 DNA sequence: TGTGCCAGCAGCCAAGAGTACGGCCCCGCGGGCACCGGGGAGCTGTTTTTT. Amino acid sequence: CASSQEYGPAGTGELFF.

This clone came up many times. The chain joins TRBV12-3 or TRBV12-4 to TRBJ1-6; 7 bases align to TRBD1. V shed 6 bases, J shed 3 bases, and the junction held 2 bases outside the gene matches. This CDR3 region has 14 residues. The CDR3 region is CASRAGGYNSPLHF. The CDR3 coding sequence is TGTGCCAGCAGAGCAGGGGGCTATAATTCACCCCTCCACTTT.

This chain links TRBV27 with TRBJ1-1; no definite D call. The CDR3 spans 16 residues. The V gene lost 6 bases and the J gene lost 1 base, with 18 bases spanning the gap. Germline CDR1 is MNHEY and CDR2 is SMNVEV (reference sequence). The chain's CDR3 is CASSRYHPTANTEAFF. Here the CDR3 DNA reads TGTGCCAGCAGCCGTTACCACCCAACAGCGAACACTGAAGCTTTCTTT.

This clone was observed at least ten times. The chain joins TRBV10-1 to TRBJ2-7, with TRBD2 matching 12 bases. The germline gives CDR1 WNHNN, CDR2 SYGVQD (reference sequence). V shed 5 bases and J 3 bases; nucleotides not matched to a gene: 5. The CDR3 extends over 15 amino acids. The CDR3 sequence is CASSSGLAGFYEQYF. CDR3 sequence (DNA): TGCGCCAGCAGTTCTGGACTAGCGGGATTCTACGAGCAGTACTTC.

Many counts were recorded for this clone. The CDR3 DNA reads as TGTGCCAGCAGCTTAGAACGTAGCCGGACTTCACCCCTCCACTTT. Translating it yields CASSLERSRTSPLHF. V is TRBV7-8 and J is TRBJ1-6; D gene ambiguous. Trimming stripped 1 base from V and 9 bases from J, with 13 bases between. The CDR3 loop spans 15 amino acids. Germline V gene data show CDR1 as SGHVS and CDR2 as FQNEAQ.

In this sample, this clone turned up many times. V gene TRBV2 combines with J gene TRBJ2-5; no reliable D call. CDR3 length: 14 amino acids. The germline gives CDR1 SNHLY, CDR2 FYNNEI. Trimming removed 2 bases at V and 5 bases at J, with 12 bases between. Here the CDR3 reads CASSEFGLGETQYF. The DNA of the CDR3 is TGTGCCAGCAGTGAATTTGGTTTAGGGGAGACCCAGTACTTC.

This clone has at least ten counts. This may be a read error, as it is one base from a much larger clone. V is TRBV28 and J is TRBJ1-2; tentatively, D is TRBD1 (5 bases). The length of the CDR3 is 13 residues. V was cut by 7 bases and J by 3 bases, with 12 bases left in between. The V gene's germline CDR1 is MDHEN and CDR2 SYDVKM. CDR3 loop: CASISDSDYGYTF. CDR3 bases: TGTGCCAGCATCTCCGACAGTGACTATGGCTACACCTTC.

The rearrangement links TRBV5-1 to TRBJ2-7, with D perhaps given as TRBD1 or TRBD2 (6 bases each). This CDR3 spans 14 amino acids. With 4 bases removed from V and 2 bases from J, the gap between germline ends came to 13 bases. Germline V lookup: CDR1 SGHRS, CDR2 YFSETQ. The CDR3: CASSERGPAYEQYF. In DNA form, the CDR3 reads TGCGCCAGCAGCGAACGGGGGCCGGCCTACGAGCAGTACTTC.

The chain's CDR3 is CASSDRASTYTQYF. The CDR3, as DNA: TGTGCCAGCAGTGACCGCGCGAGCACGTATACGCAGTATTTT. The rearrangement links TRBV6-4 to TRBJ2-3; D not resolved. Trimming stripped 2 bases from V and 7 bases from J, with 13 bases between. Germline CDR1 MRHNA, CDR2 SNTAGT. This CDR3 is 14 amino acids long.